These T cell receptor beta chains were read from a single sample in a study of identical twins. TCRdb re-analysed the 5' RACE reads in MiXCR, keeping a single row per CDR3 protein. This sample has about 490,000 distinct CDR3 sequences, with 13% to 15% found just once. These data were likewise used in another study, on yellow fever vaccine responses in identical twins.

Sample: CD4+ T cells sorted from blood. The receptors come from a woman aged 18-29 years in good health. The CDR3 runs from the conserved cysteine through the conserved F or W.

TRBV12-3/TRBV12-4,TRBJ2-3,CASSGLAGGRVTDTQYF
TRBV7-8,TRBJ2-3,CASSSIAGTSTDTQYF
TRBV4-1,TRBJ2-5,CASSKGPGLVQETQYF
TRBV15,TRBJ1-1,CATSRDLQGRTEAFF
TRBV28,TRBJ2-7,CASSYVLAVYEQYF
TRBV6-2/TRBV6-3,TRBJ1-1,CASSARGVNTEAFF
TRBV25-1,TRBJ2-1,CASSEQGMDSEQFF
TRBV20-1,TRBJ2-1,CSALREPIYNEQFF
TRBV20-1,TRBJ2-1,CSASLIGGNEQFF
TRBV18,TRBJ2-6,CASSPGTPSGANVLTF